This T cell receptor (beta chain) comes out of a study of T cell responses to AZD1222 COVID-19 vaccine. The study, taken as a whole, reports: As reported, nearly half of all spike-specific TCRs target variant regions that are unmutated. Donors skewed white British and female; clonal diversity was possibly underestimated. The breadth and depth of Spike-specific TCRs increased once two AZD1222 doses had been given. Repertoire collection took place solely once the T cell response had peaked.

V lost 0 bases and J lost 0, with 12 bases in between. This CDR3 is 17 amino acids long. Germline V gene lookup returns CDR1 MNHEY and CDR2 SVGEGT. Turning to this clone: No antigen is known for it.

Using immunoSEQ multiplex PCR, the repertoire was profiled, and TCRdb retains in-frame clones only, with some absent. The sample contains around 140,000 clones, roughly nine tenths of which appear only once. Sequencing used peripheral blood, obtained on day 0 of AZD1222 vaccination. This sequence originates from an adult in good health. The chain combines TRBV6-2 or TRBV6-3 with TRBJ1-5; D unresolved. The CDR3 sequence is CASSYSAWVISNQPQHF. The CDR3 DNA sequence: TGTGCCAGCAGTTACTCAGCTTGGGTAATTAGCAATCAGCCCCAGCATTTT.